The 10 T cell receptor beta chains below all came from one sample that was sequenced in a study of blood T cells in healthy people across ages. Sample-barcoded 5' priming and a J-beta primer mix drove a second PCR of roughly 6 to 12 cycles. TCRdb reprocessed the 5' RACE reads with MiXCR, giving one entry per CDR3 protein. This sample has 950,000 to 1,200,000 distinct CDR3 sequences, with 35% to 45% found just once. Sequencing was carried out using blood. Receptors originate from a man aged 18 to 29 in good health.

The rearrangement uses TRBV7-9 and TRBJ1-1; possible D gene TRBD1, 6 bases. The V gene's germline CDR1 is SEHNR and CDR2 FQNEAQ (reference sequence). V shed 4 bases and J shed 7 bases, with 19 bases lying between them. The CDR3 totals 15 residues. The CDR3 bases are TGTGCCAGCAGCTCCATCGACAGGCGAGAAGGTGAAGCTTTCTTT. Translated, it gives CASSSIDRREGEAFF.

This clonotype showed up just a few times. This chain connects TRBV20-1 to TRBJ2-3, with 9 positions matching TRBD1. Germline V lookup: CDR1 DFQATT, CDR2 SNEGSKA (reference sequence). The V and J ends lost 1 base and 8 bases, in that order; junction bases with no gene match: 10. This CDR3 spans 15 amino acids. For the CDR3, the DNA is TGCAGTGCTAGAGTCACCGGGACAGGGTGGGGTACGCAGTATTTT. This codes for CSARVTGTGWGTQYF.

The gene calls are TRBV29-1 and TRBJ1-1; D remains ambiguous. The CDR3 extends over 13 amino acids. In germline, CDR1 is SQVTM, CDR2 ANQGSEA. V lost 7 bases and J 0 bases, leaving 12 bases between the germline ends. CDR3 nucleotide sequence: TGCAGCGCGGGAGGGATATTGAACACTGAAGCTTTCTTT. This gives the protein CSAGGILNTEAFF.

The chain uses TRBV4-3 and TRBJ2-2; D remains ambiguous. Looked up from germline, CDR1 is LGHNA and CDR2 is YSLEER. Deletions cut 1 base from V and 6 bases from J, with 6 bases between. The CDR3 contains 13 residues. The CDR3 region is CASSQVQAGELFF. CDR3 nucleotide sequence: TGCGCCAGCAGCCAAGTGCAAGCCGGGGAGCTGTTTTTT.

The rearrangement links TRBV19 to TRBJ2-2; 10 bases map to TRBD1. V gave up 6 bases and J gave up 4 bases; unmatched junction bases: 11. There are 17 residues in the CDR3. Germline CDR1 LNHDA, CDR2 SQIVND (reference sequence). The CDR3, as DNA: TGTGCCAGTAGCCTGCCATCCGACAGGGGGCCCACCGGGGAGCTGTTTTTT. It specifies CASSLPSDRGPTGELFF.

CDR3: CASRTDYEQYF. The CDR3 coding sequence is TGTGCCAGCAGGACGGACTACGAGCAGTACTTC. This chain links TRBV6-5 with TRBJ2-7; D call uncertain. Germline CDR1 reads MNHEY; CDR2 reads SVGAGI. Deletions cut 6 bases from V and 3 bases from J, with 6 bases between. The CDR3 length is 11 residues.

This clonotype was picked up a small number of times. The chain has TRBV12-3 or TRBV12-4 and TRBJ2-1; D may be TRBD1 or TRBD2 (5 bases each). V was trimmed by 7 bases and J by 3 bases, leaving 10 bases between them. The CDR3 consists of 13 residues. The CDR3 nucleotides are TGTGCCAGCACCTTGGGGGACTACAATGAGCAGTTCTTC. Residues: CASTLGDYNEQFF.

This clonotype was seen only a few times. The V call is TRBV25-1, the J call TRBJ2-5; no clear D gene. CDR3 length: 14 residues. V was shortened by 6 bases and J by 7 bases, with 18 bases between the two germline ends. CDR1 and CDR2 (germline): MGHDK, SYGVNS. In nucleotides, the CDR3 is TGTGCCAGCAGCTCGGCAAACCTCCCAGGGACCCAGTACTTC. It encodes CASSSANLPGTQYF.

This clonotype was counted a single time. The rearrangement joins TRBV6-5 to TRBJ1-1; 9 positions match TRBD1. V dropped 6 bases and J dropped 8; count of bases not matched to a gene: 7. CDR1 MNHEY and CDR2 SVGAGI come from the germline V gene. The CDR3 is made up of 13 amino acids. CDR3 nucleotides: TGTGCCAGCAGCACCGGGACAGGGCGGGAAGCTTTCTTT. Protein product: CASSTGTGREAFF.

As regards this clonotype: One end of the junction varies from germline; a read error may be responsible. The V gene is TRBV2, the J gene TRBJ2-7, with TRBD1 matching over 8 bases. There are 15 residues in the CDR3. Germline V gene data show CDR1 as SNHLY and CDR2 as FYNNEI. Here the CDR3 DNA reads TGTGTCAGCAGTGCTACCGGGACAGGATACTACGAGCAGTACTTC. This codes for CVSSATGTGYYEQYF.